The clone carrying this T cell receptor beta chain was picked up many times. Building of the TCR beta libraries involved iRepertoire HTBI primers and Arm-PCR of CDR3 regions. TCRdb called the multiplex PCR reads again in MiXCR, with one record for every CDR3 protein. The table has hundreds of thousands of distinct CDR3 sequences, around 16% seen once. This specimen belongs to a study of regulatory T cells in long-lasting Graves disease. This CDR3 region has 16 residues. V was trimmed by 0 bases and J by 0 bases, leaving 12 bases between them. From germline, CDR1 is SGHVS and CDR2 FQNEAQ. The time point here: newly diagnosed GD, antithyroid drugs for less than 3 months. Isolated PBMC RNA provided the starting material for the TCR library. The patients included were those that came from an endocrinology department in Xi'an, China. The sample also formed part of further work on T cells in Graves' hyperthyroidism and ophthalmopathy. Per that paper: A patient was excluded if there was uncontrolled infection, other autoimmune disease, pregnancy or lactation. In blood, most of the thyroid clonotypes expanded above 0.001 were also present. Model output signaled ophthalmopathy a median 6.5 months ahead of onset.

This chain uses TRBV7-8 with TRBJ2-7; D uncertain. The sequencing used peripheral blood mononuclear cells (PBMCs), collected at new diagnosis, from a patient treated with antithyroid drugs. This sequence was found in a woman between 40 and 65 years old with Graves disease. The CDR3: CASSLAADGSSYEQYF. The DNA of the CDR3 is TGTGCCAGCAGCTTAGCGGCGGACGGCAGCTCCTACGAGCAGTACTTC.